The entry below gives a single T cell receptor beta chain sequence along with its context. A much larger clone differs by one base, so this may be a read error. The table came from immunoSEQ multiplex PCR; TCRdb's copy has only in-frame clones and leaves some out. This sample yields about 280,000 clones, of which about four fifths are seen a single time; 5% belongs to the top ten. This sample is drawn from a study of blood T cell repertoires in COVID-19. Germline CDR1 is PRHDT and CDR2 is FYEKMQ (reference sequence). Unmatched junction bases numbered 1, after V lost 4 bases and J lost 1 base. CDR3 size: 13 residues.

Sequenced: PBMCs or T cells enriched from blood (not recorded which). The gene calls are TRBV13 and TRBJ2-7, with 7 bases that match TRBD1. This receptor was identified in a man aged 35 to 55 who had been exposed to COVID-19. CDR3 nucleotides: TGTGCCAGCAGCTGGGACAGTTCCTACGAGCAGTACTTC. Its protein is CASSWDSSYEQYF.